Each of the 27 T cell receptor beta chains below was sequenced from the same sample in a study of cytomegalovirus exposure and HLA in healthy donors. TCRdb keeps only in-frame clones here, not all; method: immunoSEQ multiplex PCR. The sample records about 280,000 clones, more than 75% being singletons. Material: PBMCs. These receptors were obtained from a woman aged 18-29 years in good health and CMV-seronegative.

The chain is built from TRBV19 and TRBJ2-7, with 7 bases identical to TRBD1. This CDR3 is built from 14 residues. V gave up 6 bases and J gave up 3 bases; unmatched junction bases: 8. From germline, CDR1 is LNHDA and CDR2 SQIVND (reference sequence). CDR3 in DNA: TGTGCCAGTAGCTACCGGGACAGAGACTACGAGCAGTACTTC. Translation gives CASSYRDRDYEQYF.

The chain links TRBV30 to TRBJ2-3; weak D call: TRBD2 (5 bases). CDR3 length: 14 amino acids. Germline values: CDR1 GTSNPN, CDR2 SVGIG (reference sequence). V lost 5 bases and J lost 4, with 16 bases in between. CDR3 sequence reads: CAWGVRVSADTQYF. CDR3 DNA: TGTGCCTGGGGGGTAAGGGTTAGCGCAGATACGCAGTATTTT.

The chain links TRBV28 to TRBJ2-5; TRBD1 agrees at 9 bases. The germline V gene has CDR1 MDHEN and CDR2 SYDVKM. J lost 0 bases, V lost 6 bases, and 5 bases had no gene match. This CDR3 is built from 15 residues. CDR3 region: CASRLDRGYQETQYF. The CDR3, as DNA: TGTGCCAGCAGGTTGGACAGGGGATACCAAGAGACCCAGTACTTC.

The chain carries TRBV6-6 and TRBJ2-5; 7 bases are shared with TRBD1. Germline CDR1 and CDR2: MNHNY and SVGAGI (reference sequence). V was clipped by 7 bases and J by 3 bases; unmatched bases: 8. This CDR3 region has 14 residues. In DNA, the CDR3 is TGTGCCAGCAATCCAGGGGGTGGGGAAGAGACCCAGTACTTC. Protein: CASNPGGGEETQYF.

V and J are TRBV6-5 and TRBJ2-7; 7 bases line up with TRBD1. This CDR3 comprises 14 residues. The J segment lost 0 bases and the V segment lost 5 bases, leaving 4 bases of the junction unmatched. CDR1 and CDR2 from the germline V gene are MNHEY and SVGAGI. As DNA, the CDR3 is TGTGCCAGCAGTGCCCGACAGGGCTCCTACGAGCAGTACTTC. Protein: CASSARQGSYEQYF.

The chain employs TRBV28 and TRBJ2-1; TRBD1 agrees at 10 bases. Germline trimming cut 2 bases from V and 3 bases from J; bases unmatched to any gene: 7. Germline V gene sequence: CDR1 MDHEN, CDR2 SYDVKM. The CDR3 is made up of 17 amino acids. For the CDR3, the DNA is TGTGCCAGCAGTTTAAGAAGGACAGGGGGGCTCTACAATGAGCAGTTCTTC. Its translation: CASSLRRTGGLYNEQFF.

The count of this clone is one. The rearrangement uses TRBV7-2 and TRBJ2-7, with D uncertain. Germline loops: CDR1 SGHTA, CDR2 FQGNSA. V was shortened by 7 bases and J by 3 bases, with 16 bases between the two germline ends. CDR3 length: 14 amino acids. The CDR3, as DNA: TGTGCCAGCACCCCGTTAACCCCGGGCTACGAGCAGTACTTC. Translation: CASTPLTPGYEQYF.

The chain recombines TRBV19 with TRBJ1-5; tentatively, D is TRBD1 (5 bases). Germline V gives CDR1 LNHDA, CDR2 SQIVND (reference sequence). V lost 5 bases and J lost 6, with 14 bases in between. The CDR3 covers 14 residues. CDR3 residues: CASSFKGSGQPQHF. DNA for the CDR3: TGTGCCAGTAGTTTTAAGGGGTCCGGTCAGCCCCAGCATTTT.

This clone has just one count. This rearrangement joins TRBV7-8 to TRBJ1-2, with 9 bases that match TRBD1. Germline-derived CDR1 and CDR2 are SGHVS and FQNEAQ. Trimming cost V 3 bases and J 4 bases; bases outside gene matches: 6. CDR3 length equals 15 residues. In DNA, the CDR3 is TGTGCCAGCAGCTTCCGCCGGGACAGGGTCTATGGCTACACCTTC. The encoded protein is CASSFRRDRVYGYTF. Full variable domain (rest looked up from reference TRBV7-8 and TRBJ1-2): GAGVSQSPRYKVAKRGQDVALRCDPISGHVSLFWYQQALGQGPEFLTYFQNEAQLDKSGLPSDRFFAERPEGSVSTLKIQRTQQEDSAVYLCASSFRRDRVYGYTFGSGTRLTVV.

This clone was seen just once. CDR3 sequence: CASSQMGLDNEQFF. CDR3 DNA sequence: TGTGCCAGCAGCCAGATGGGACTGGACAATGAGCAGTTCTTC. The gene calls are TRBV9 and TRBJ2-1, with D possibly being TRBD2 (6 bases). The ends were cut back, 4 bases at V and 5 bases at J, with 13 bases in the middle. This CDR3 is built from 14 residues. In germline, CDR1 is SGDLS, CDR2 YYNGEE.

The chain combines TRBV10-2 with TRBJ2-2, with TRBD2 as a possible D gene (5 bases). The V end lost 8 bases, the J end lost 3 bases, and 13 bases lay between the germline ends. The CDR3 loop spans 14 amino acids. Germline lookup yields CDR1 WSHSY and CDR2 SAAADI. CDR3 nucleotides: TGCGCCAGCCGGGAAACAGCATACACCGGGGAGCTGTTTTTT. Translating gives CASRETAYTGELFF.

The chain carries TRBV27 and TRBJ2-7; D is undetermined. There are 13 residues in the CDR3. Germline V gene sequence: CDR1 MNHEY, CDR2 SMNVEV (reference sequence). Between the trimmed V and J ends, which lost 8 bases and 0 bases, there was a span of 11 bases. DNA of the CDR3: TGTGCCAGCTACACCTCCCCCTCCTACGAGCAGTACTTC. Residues: CASYTSPSYEQYF.

In nucleotides, the CDR3 is TGCGCCAGCAGCTTGATCCGCGGGAGCGGGGGCACAGATACGCAGTATTTT. This gives the protein CASSLIRGSGGTDTQYF. This chain links TRBV5-1 with TRBJ2-3; 7 bases agree with TRBD2. Germline V gene lookup returns CDR1 SGHRS and CDR2 YFSETQ. V lost 1 base, J lost 1 base, and 9 bases stayed unmatched. The CDR3 is 17 residues long.

This clone was detected a few times. This chain uses TRBV6-1 with TRBJ1-5; D call uncertain. Trimming shortened V by 0 bases and J by 7 bases, and 13 bases separated the two germline ends. Germline CDR1 MNHNS, CDR2 SASEGT. The CDR3 length is 15 residues. For the CDR3, the DNA is TGTGCCAGCAGTGAAGCGTCGGAGGGTTCCCAGCCCCAGCATTTT. Translation: CASSEASEGSQPQHF.

The chain recombines TRBV18 with TRBJ1-2, with TRBD1 matching over 10 bases. V trimming: 2 bases; J trimming: 6 bases; junction bases outside the gene matches: 3. CDR1 is KGHSH, CDR2 LQKENI, per germline. CDR3 length: 14 amino acids. The CDR3: CASSPGTGEDGYTF. CDR3 sequence (DNA): TGTGCCAGCTCACCAGGGACAGGGGAGGATGGCTACACCTTC.

V usage is TRBV13 and J usage is TRBJ2-6; D unresolved. The CDR3 covers 14 residues. CDR1 is PRHDT, CDR2 FYEKMQ, per germline (reference sequence). V lost 6 bases and J lost 2, with 8 bases in between. DNA of the CDR3: TGTGCCAGCAGTTACGACACTGGGGCCAACGTCCTGACTTTC. This codes for CASSYDTGANVLTF.

There are a few counts of this clone. The J gene is TRBJ2-7, the V gene TRBV6-5, with D perhaps matching TRBD2 (5 bases). Deletions cut 3 bases from V and 3 bases from J, with 9 bases between. This CDR3 comprises 13 residues. Germline V gene data show CDR1 as MNHEY and CDR2 as SVGAGI. Written as DNA, the CDR3 is TGTGCCAGCAGTTATGAGGGATACTACGAGCAGTACTTC. This gives the protein CASSYEGYYEQYF.

The rearrangement links TRBV7-3 to TRBJ2-4, with D unclear. This CDR3 is built from 15 residues. CDR1 is SGHTA and CDR2 is FQGTGA in the germline V gene. Trimming stripped 2 bases from V and 2 bases from J, with 10 bases between. In DNA, the CDR3 is TGTGCCAGCAGCTTACGTAGTGTCCCCAAAAACATTCAGTACTTC. Protein: CASSLRSVPKNIQYF.

V usage is TRBV5-1 and J usage is TRBJ1-4; 8 bases line up with TRBD1. CDR1 and CDR2 (germline): SGHRS, YFSETQ. The ends lost 4 bases at V and 8 bases at J; junction bases unmatched: 7. The CDR3 loop spans 14 amino acids. CDR3 nucleotides: TGCGCCAGCAGCGGGCAGGGGGCACAGGAAAAACTGTTTTTT. This translates into CASSGQGAQEKLFF.

The V gene is TRBV6-1, the J gene TRBJ2-7, with 8 bases matching TRBD2. Trimming at V came to 11 bases and at J to 6 bases, leaving 9 bases not matched to a gene. Germline V gives CDR1 MNHNS, CDR2 SASEGT. CDR3 length: 12 residues. The CDR3 DNA follows: TGTGCCTCAACGACAGCGGGGGTCGAGCAGTACTTC. Encoded protein: CASTTAGVEQYF.

The genes are TRBV25-1 and TRBJ2-6, with 9 bases fitting TRBD1. This CDR3 has 16 amino acids. CDR1 is MGHDK and CDR2 is SYGVNS in the germline V gene. After removal of 6 bases from V and 2 bases from J, the junction contained 5 bases not matched to a gene. This chain's CDR3 is CASRRTGGAGANVLTF. The CDR3 DNA sequence: TGTGCCAGCAGGAGAACAGGGGGCGCTGGGGCCAACGTCCTGACTTTC.

Written as DNA, the CDR3 is TGTGCCAGCAGTGAACAGGGGGCGCTTGAAAAACTGTTTTTT. Translating gives CASSEQGALEKLFF. The rearrangement links TRBV6-1 to TRBJ1-4; 8 positions match TRBD1. This CDR3 comprises 14 residues. J lost 7 bases, V lost 2 bases, and 3 bases had no gene match. Germline V gene data show CDR1 as MNHNS and CDR2 as SASEGT.

This rearrangement joins TRBV5-5 to TRBJ2-3, with 8 bases lining up with TRBD2. CDR3 length: 17 residues. CDR1 is SGHKS and CDR2 is YYEKEE in the germline V gene (reference sequence). The V and J ends lost 0 bases and 3 bases, in that order; junction bases with no gene match: 9. The DNA of the CDR3 is TGTGCCAGCAGCTTGGGACGGCGGGAGGTGGTAACAGATACGCAGTATTTT. Translating gives CASSLGRREVVTDTQYF.

The gene calls are TRBV4-3 and TRBJ1-3, with 9 bases aligning to TRBD1. Trimming took 2 bases from V and 4 from J; bases not matched to a gene: 6. Germline V lookup: CDR1 LGHNA, CDR2 YSLEER. The CDR3 runs 16 residues. CDR3 region: CASSQHPGQGGNTIYF. The DNA for the CDR3 is TGCGCCAGCAGCCAACATCCGGGACAGGGCGGAAACACCATATATTTT.

The chain carries TRBV5-1 and TRBJ2-5; 10 bases match TRBD2. Germline V gene data show CDR1 as SGHRS and CDR2 as YFSETQ. The CDR3 spans 14 residues. V lost 3 bases and J lost 4; bases outside the gene matches: 3. The CDR3 spells CASSSSGSLETQYF. The CDR3 DNA sequence: TGCGCCAGCAGCTCTAGCGGGAGTCTAGAGACCCAGTACTTC.

V is TRBV2 and J is TRBJ1-6, with 8 bases that match TRBD1. CDR1 is SNHLY, CDR2 FYNNEI, per germline. Trimming cost V 6 bases and J 10 bases; bases outside gene matches: 8. This CDR3 has 14 amino acids. The DNA for the CDR3 is TGTGCCAGCAGGGATCCGACAGGGGTCTCACCCCTCCACTTT. Its protein product is CASRDPTGVSPLHF.

This CDR3 is CASQVRGGEAFF. The DNA for the CDR3 is TGTGCCAGCCAGGTGAGGGGGGGTGAAGCTTTCTTT. J is TRBJ1-1 and V is TRBV19; a possible D gene is TRBD1 (6 bases). Germline V lookup: CDR1 LNHDA, CDR2 SQIVND (reference sequence). Deletions cut 9 bases from V and 7 bases from J, with 15 bases between. The CDR3 totals 12 residues.